The 22 T cell receptor beta chains given below trace back to one sample, sequenced in a study of ipilimumab plus nivolumab after autologous stem cell transplantation. Using immunoSEQ multiplex PCR, the repertoire was profiled, and TCRdb retains in-frame clones only, with some absent. The repertoire includes roughly 15,000 clones, more than 65% of them detected once, and about a tenth sits in the top ten. Sequences were derived from PBMCs, sampled in a trial of ipilimumab plus nivolumab as post-transplant consolidation. Every receptor here comes from a male donor with diffuse large B-cell lymphoma.

Concerning this clone itself: One end of the junction varies from germline; a read error may be responsible. The J gene is TRBJ1-1, the V gene TRBV25-1, with TRBD1 matching 7 bases. CDR3 length equals 13 residues. Germline V CDR1 and CDR2: MGHDK, SYGVNS. CDR3 loop: CASPAIRGTEILF. Here the CDR3 DNA reads TGTGCCAGCCCCGCCATCAGGGGGACCGAGATTCTCTTT.

This clone came up a few times. The chain uses TRBV18 and TRBJ1-3; D may be TRBD1 (5 bases). V gave up 2 bases and J gave up 6 bases, with 20 bases separating them. The CDR3 sequence is 17 residues long. In germline, CDR1 is KGHSH, CDR2 LQKENI. The CDR3 sequence is CASSPFQGEVGENTIYF. Written as DNA, the CDR3 is TGTGCCAGCTCACCATTTCAGGGCGAAGTCGGGGAAAACACCATATATTTT.

The rearrangement uses TRBV29-1 and TRBJ1-2, with 11 nucleotides matching TRBD1. CDR1 and CDR2 (germline): SQVTM, ANQGSEA. This CDR3 spans 12 amino acids. The ends lost 7 bases at V and 7 bases at J; junction bases unmatched: 5. Here the CDR3 DNA reads TGCAGCGGTGGACAGGGGGCTCGTGGCTACACCTTC. This gives the protein CSGGQGARGYTF.

The chain has TRBV6-6 and TRBJ2-5; D is uncertain. The germline CDR1 and CDR2 sequences are MNHNY and SVGAGI (reference sequence). The CDR3 is 13 amino acids. V lost 2 bases and J 4 bases, leaving 8 bases between the germline ends. DNA of the CDR3: TGTGCCAGCAGTTACGAGGTGGGAGAGACCCAGTACTTC. Protein product: CASSYEVGETQYF.

V usage is TRBV7-2 and J usage is TRBJ1-5, with D tentatively TRBD1 (5 bases). Trimming stripped 1 base from V and 2 bases from J, with 12 bases between. CDR3 length: 16 residues. CDR1 and CDR2 from the germline V gene are SGHTA and FQGNSA. CDR3 region: CASSLVEGLGNQPQHF. In DNA form, the CDR3 reads TGTGCCAGCAGCTTAGTAGAGGGGTTGGGCAATCAGCCCCAGCATTTT. Full variable domain (outside the CDR3, taken from reference TRBV7-2 and TRBJ1-5): GAGVSQSPSNKVTEKGKDVELRCDPISGHTALYWYRQSLGQGLEFLIYFQGNSAPDKSGLPSDRFSAERTGGSVSTLTIQRTQQEDSAVYLCASSLVEGLGNQPQHFGDGTRLSIL.

A remark on this clone: Other DNA sequences in this specimen translate into the identical CDR3. The gene calls are TRBV4-2 and TRBJ2-7, with D perhaps TRBD1 (5 bases). The CDR3 contains 12 residues. CDR1 LGHNA and CDR2 YNFKEQ come from the germline V gene. V was trimmed by 5 bases and J by 7 bases, leaving 12 bases between them. In nucleotides, the CDR3 is TGTGCCAGCAGCTCAGCAGGGTATGAGCAGTACTTC. It specifies CASSSAGYEQYF.

The chain employs TRBV18 and TRBJ2-7, with 12 bases aligning to TRBD2. After removal of 1 base from V and 7 bases from J, the junction contained 11 bases not matched to a gene. CDR1 KGHSH and CDR2 LQKENI come from the germline V gene. The CDR3 sequence is 17 residues long. CDR3 in amino acids: CASSPRNLAGGPEEQYF. The CDR3 DNA sequence: TGTGCCAGCTCACCACGGAACCTAGCGGGGGGGCCAGAGGAGCAGTACTTC.

This chain joins TRBV7-9 and TRBJ2-5; 8 positions agree with TRBD2. V trimming: 5 bases; J trimming: 0 bases; junction bases outside the gene matches: 8. Germline CDR1 is SEHNR and CDR2 is FQNEAQ (reference sequence). The CDR3 runs 16 residues. CDR3 DNA sequence: TGTGCCAGCAGCCGGAGGCGGGGGGACTACCAAGAGACCCAGTACTTC. This gives the protein CASSRRRGDYQETQYF.

As concerns this clone: The junction differs from germline at one of its ends, possibly a read error. The rearrangement links TRBV29-1 to TRBJ1-2; D gene ambiguous. Per the germline V gene, CDR1 is SQVTM and CDR2 is ANQGSEA. This CDR3 has 12 amino acids. CDR3 region: CSVEEALYGYTF. The CDR3 region has the DNA TGCAGCGTTGAAGAGGCCCTCTATGGCTATACCTTC. Filled out from reference TRBV29-1 and TRBJ1-2, the complete variable domain reads SAVISQKPSRDICQRGTSLTIQCQVDSQVTMMFWYRQQPGQSLTLIATANQGSEATYESGFVIDKFPISRPNLTFSTLTVSNMSPEDSSIYLCSVEEALYGYTFGSGTRLTVV.

V usage is TRBV9 and J usage is TRBJ1-2; 7 bases align to TRBD1. The junction had 9 bases not matched to a gene; V was cut back by 3 bases and J by 4 bases. This CDR3 has 15 residues. Per the germline V gene, CDR1 is SGDLS and CDR2 is YYNGEE. DNA for the CDR3: TGTGCCAGCAGCGCAGACAGGGCGGCCTTCTATGGCTACACCTTC. Its translation: CASSADRAAFYGYTF.

This clone was counted a single time. The V gene is TRBV2, the J gene TRBJ1-5, with TRBD1 matching 9 bases. This CDR3 contains 14 residues. The junction had 9 bases not matched to a gene; V was cut back by 8 bases and J by 7 bases. CDR1 and CDR2 from the germline V gene are SNHLY and FYNNEI. The CDR3 spells CASSPDRGEQPQHF. The CDR3 nucleotides read TGTGCCAGCTCCCCGGACAGGGGAGAGCAGCCCCAGCATTTT. Variable domain in full (rest from reference TRBV2 and TRBJ1-5): EPEVTQTPSHQVTQMGQEVILRCVPISNHLYFYWYRQILGQKVEFLVSFYNNEISEKSEIFDDQFSVERPDGSNFTLKIRSTKLEDSAMYFCASSPDRGEQPQHFGDGTRLSIL.

The chain combines TRBV5-1 with TRBJ2-5; D might be TRBD1 or TRBD2, each matching 5 bases. Germline CDR1 reads SGHRS; CDR2 reads YFSETQ. Trimming left V 4 bases short and J 2 bases short, with 15 bases between. This CDR3 contains 15 residues. The CDR3 sequence is CASSHSGRQQETQYF. CDR3 nucleotide sequence: TGCGCCAGCAGCCATTCGGGACGCCAGCAAGAGACCCAGTACTTC.

This rearrangement joins TRBV5-5 to TRBJ1-1; 7 positions match TRBD1. Germline values: CDR1 SGHKS, CDR2 YYEKEE (reference sequence). The CDR3 is 14 residues long. V was clipped by 3 bases and J by 6 bases; unmatched bases: 8. CDR3 in amino acids: CASSWDSLNAEAFF. The CDR3 DNA reads as TGTGCCAGCAGCTGGGACAGCCTAAACGCTGAAGCTTTCTTT.

This chain joins TRBV27 and TRBJ2-7, with TRBD1 matching 11 bases. With V trimmed by 5 bases and J by 7 bases, 10 bases remained unmatched. Per germline, CDR1 MNHEY and CDR2 SMNVEV (reference sequence). This CDR3 has 15 amino acids. This CDR3 is CASSPAGTGGREQYF. The CDR3 DNA follows: TGTGCCAGCAGTCCGGCCGGGACAGGGGGGAGAGAGCAGTACTTC.

The rearrangement joins TRBV27 to TRBJ1-1; D is undetermined. The CDR3 has 13 residues. V was trimmed by 3 bases and J by 4 bases, leaving 9 bases between them. Germline V lookup: CDR1 MNHEY, CDR2 SMNVEV (reference sequence). The CDR3 loop reads CASSLDIGTEAFF. The CDR3 DNA sequence: TGTGCCAGCAGTTTGGATATAGGCACTGAAGCTTTCTTT.

The V and J genes are TRBV7-9 and TRBJ2-3; 11 bases map to TRBD2. This CDR3 spans 14 amino acids. V was pared by 8 bases and J by 5 bases, with 6 bases of the junction left unmatched. Germline-derived CDR1 and CDR2 are SEHNR and FQNEAQ (reference sequence). CDR3 nucleotide sequence: TGTGCCAGCCGTAGCGGGGGGGAGGTAGATACGCAGTATTTT. It translates to CASRSGGEVDTQYF.

The chain recombines TRBV5-6 with TRBJ2-5, with 14 bases lining up with TRBD2. Per germline, CDR1 SGHDT and CDR2 YYEEEE. CDR3 length equals 16 residues. Trimming at V came to 4 bases and at J to 2 bases, leaving 4 bases not matched to a gene. Written as DNA, the CDR3 is TGTGCCAGCAGCCCGAGACTAGCGGGGGGGCAAGAGACCCAGTACTTC. Translation gives CASSPRLAGGQETQYF.

The CDR3 nucleotides read TGTGCCAGCAGTCAAAGCAACTATGGCTACACCTTC. It translates to CASSQSNYGYTF. The V and J genes are TRBV6-6 and TRBJ1-2; D remains unclear. Germline CDR1 MNHNY, CDR2 SVGAGI (reference sequence). This CDR3 comprises 12 residues. V gave up 5 bases and J gave up 2 bases, with 6 bases separating them.

The V gene is TRBV29-1, the J gene TRBJ1-1; no clear D gene. CDR3 length equals 13 residues. V gave up 0 bases and J gave up 1 base, with 6 bases separating them. Germline CDR1 reads SQVTM; CDR2 reads ANQGSEA. The CDR3 bases are TGCAGCGTTGAAGATCAAAGGAACACTGAAGCTTTCTTT. As protein: CSVEDQRNTEAFF.

This clone was detected once. V usage is TRBV5-4 and J usage is TRBJ2-1; the D is unclear. Per the germline V gene, CDR1 is SGHNT and CDR2 is YYREEE (reference sequence). The CDR3 runs to 16 residues. The V end was cut by 0 bases, the J end by 5 bases, with 15 bases between. This CDR3 reads CASSLGVGLSDNEQFF. The CDR3, as DNA: TGTGCCAGCAGCTTGGGGGTCGGCCTGTCTGACAATGAGCAGTTCTTC.

CDR3 nucleotides: TGTGCCAGCAGCGCCCGGACAGCGGGGGGGCATGAGCAGTTCTTC. This codes for CASSARTAGGHEQFF. This chain uses TRBV4-2 with TRBJ2-1, with 10 positions matching TRBD2. Germline CDR1 and CDR2: LGHNA and YNFKEQ. The CDR3 spans 15 residues. Trimming removed 5 bases from V and 8 bases from J; junction bases left unmatched: 9.

This rearrangement joins TRBV7-9 to TRBJ2-5; 9 bases match TRBD1. The CDR3 loop spans 16 amino acids. CDR1 and CDR2 from the germline V gene are SEHNR and FQNEAQ (reference sequence). Unmatched junction bases numbered 9, after V lost 4 bases and J lost 3 bases. The CDR3 loop is CASSSKGGTGKETQYF. The CDR3 region has the DNA TGTGCCAGCAGCTCGAAAGGCGGGACAGGGAAAGAGACCCAGTACTTC.